This TCR beta chain originates from a study of cytomegalovirus exposure and HLA in healthy donors. The protocol was immunoSEQ multiplex PCR, while the TCRdb copy is restricted to in-frame clones and leaves out a portion. The sample lists under 150,000 clones, around 90% occurring once. The V end was cut by 9 bases, the J end by 3 bases, with 18 bases between. CDR3 length equals 15 residues. From germline, CDR1 is LNHDA and CDR2 SQIVND (reference sequence). Study findings and constraints: Some TCR beta chains (approximately 180 of them) were listed as cytomegalovirus-associated. The classifier, whose performance was assessed in both the original and validation cohorts, reportedly diagnosed cytomegalovirus status with high specificity and sensitivity.

The donors were in the roughly 120-subject validation cohort; that cohort was separate from the roughly 620-subject first cohort. About this clone itself: Antigen unknown.

The chain combines TRBV19 with TRBJ2-4; maybe TRBD1 (5 bases). Sequencing was carried out using PBMCs. The sequence came from a woman younger than 30 in good health and CMV-seronegative. CDR3 sequence reads: CASTQAGLVKNIQYF. DNA of the CDR3: TGTGCCAGCACCCAGGCAGGGCTTGTCAAAAACATTCAGTACTTC. Based on the CDR3 plus reference TRBV19 and TRBJ2-4, the full variable domain is DGGITQSPKYLFRKEGQNVTLSCEQNLNHDAMYWYRQDPGQGLRLIYYSQIVNDFQKGDIAEGYSVSREKKESFPLTVTSAQKNPTAFYLCASTQAGLVKNIQYFGAGTRLSVL.